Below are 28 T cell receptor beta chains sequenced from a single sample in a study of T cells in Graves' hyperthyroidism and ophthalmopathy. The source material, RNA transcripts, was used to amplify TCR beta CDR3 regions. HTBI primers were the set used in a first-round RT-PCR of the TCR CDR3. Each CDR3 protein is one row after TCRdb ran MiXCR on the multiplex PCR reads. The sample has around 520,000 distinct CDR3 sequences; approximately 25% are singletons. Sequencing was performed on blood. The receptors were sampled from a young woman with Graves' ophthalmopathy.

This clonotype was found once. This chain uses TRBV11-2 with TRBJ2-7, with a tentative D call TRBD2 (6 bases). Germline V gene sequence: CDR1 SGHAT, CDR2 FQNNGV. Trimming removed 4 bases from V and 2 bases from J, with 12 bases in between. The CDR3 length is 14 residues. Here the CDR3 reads CASSSRTITYEQYF. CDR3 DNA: TGTGCCAGCAGCTCCCGGACTATAACCTACGAGCAGTACTTC.

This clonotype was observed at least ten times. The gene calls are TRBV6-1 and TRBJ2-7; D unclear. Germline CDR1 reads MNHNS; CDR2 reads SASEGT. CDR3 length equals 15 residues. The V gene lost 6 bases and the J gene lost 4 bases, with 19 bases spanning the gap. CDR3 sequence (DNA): TGTGCCAGCAGGACTGGATTCCAGTCGCGATACGAGCAGTACTTC. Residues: CASRTGFQSRYEQYF.

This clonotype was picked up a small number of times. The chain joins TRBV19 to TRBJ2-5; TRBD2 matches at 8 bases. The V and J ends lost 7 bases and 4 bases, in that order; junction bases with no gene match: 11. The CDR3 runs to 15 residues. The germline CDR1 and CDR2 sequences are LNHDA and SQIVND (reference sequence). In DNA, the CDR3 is TGTGCCAGTAAGGGATTACTAGCGGATTCAGAGACCCAGTACTTC. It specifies CASKGLLADSETQYF.

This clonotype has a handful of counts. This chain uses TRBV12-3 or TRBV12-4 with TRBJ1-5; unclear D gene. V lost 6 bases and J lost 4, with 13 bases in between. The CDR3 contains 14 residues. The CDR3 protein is CASSRDLGNQPQHF. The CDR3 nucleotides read TGTGCCAGCAGCCGGGATTTGGGGAATCAGCCCCAGCATTTT.

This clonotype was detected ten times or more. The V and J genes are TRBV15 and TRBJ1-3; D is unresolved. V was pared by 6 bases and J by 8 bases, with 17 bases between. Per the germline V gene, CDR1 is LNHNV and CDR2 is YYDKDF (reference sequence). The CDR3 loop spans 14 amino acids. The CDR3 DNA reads TGTGCCACCAGTTTGAGAGGGCGAGCGCACACCATATATTTT. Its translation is CATSLRGRAHTIYF.

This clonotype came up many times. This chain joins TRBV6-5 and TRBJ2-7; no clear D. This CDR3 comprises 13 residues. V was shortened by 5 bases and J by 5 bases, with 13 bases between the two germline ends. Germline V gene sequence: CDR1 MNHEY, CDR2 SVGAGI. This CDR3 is CASSDVEVHEQYF. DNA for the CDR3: TGTGCCAGCAGTGACGTCGAGGTCCACGAGCAGTACTTC.

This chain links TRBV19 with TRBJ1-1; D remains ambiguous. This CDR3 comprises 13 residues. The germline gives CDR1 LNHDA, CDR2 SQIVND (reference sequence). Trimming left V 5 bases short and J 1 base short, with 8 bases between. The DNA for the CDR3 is TGTGCCAGTAGTTTCGCGAGGAACACTGAAGCTTTCTTT. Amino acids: CASSFARNTEAFF.

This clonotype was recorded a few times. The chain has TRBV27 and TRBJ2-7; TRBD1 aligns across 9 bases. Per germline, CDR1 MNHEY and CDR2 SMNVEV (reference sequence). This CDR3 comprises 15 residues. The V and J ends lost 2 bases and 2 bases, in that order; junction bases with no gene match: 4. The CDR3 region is CASSLTTGGPYEQYF. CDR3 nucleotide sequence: TGTGCCAGCAGTTTAACCACAGGGGGCCCCTACGAGCAGTACTTC.

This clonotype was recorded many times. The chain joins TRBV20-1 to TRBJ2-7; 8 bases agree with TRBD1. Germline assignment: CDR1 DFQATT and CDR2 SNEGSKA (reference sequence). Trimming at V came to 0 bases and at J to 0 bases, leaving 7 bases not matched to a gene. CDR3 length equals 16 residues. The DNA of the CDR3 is TGCAGTGCTAGAGATCCGGAGACAGGGGTCTCCTACGAGCAGTACTTC. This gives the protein CSARDPETGVSYEQYF.

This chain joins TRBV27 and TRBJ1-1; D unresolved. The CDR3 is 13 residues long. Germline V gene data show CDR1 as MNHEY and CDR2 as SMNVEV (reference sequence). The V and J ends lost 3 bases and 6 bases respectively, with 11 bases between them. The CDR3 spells CASSFRHSPEAFF. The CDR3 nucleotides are TGTGCCAGCAGTTTCCGTCACTCCCCTGAAGCTTTCTTT.

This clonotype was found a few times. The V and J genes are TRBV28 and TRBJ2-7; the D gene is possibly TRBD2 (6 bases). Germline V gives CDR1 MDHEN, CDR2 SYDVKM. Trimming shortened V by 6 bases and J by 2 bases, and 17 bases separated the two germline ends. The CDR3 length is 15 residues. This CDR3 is CASRKSGTGTYEQYF. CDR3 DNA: TGTGCCAGCAGGAAATCCGGGACTGGGACCTACGAGCAGTACTTC.

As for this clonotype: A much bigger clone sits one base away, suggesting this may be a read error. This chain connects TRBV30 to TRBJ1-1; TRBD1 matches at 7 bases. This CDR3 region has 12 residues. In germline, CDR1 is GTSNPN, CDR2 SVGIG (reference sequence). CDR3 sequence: CAVQGGSTEACF. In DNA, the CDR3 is TGTGCCGTCCAGGGGGGAAGCACTGAAGCTTGCTTT.

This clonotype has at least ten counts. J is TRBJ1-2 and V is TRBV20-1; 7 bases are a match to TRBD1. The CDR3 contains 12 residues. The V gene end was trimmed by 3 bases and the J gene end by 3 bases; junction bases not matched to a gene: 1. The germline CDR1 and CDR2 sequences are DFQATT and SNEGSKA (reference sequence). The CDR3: CSASDRDYGYTF. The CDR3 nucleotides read TGCAGTGCTAGTGACAGGGACTATGGCTACACCTTC.

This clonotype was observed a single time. The CDR3 loop reads CASRSVEGGTEAFF. CDR3 coding DNA: TGTGCCAGCAGATCGGTGGAAGGTGGCACTGAAGCTTTCTTT. The chain joins TRBV6-1 to TRBJ1-1; D uncertain. Per the germline V gene, CDR1 is MNHNS and CDR2 is SASEGT. Trimming shortened V by 6 bases and J by 4 bases, and 15 bases separated the two germline ends. The CDR3 spans 14 residues.

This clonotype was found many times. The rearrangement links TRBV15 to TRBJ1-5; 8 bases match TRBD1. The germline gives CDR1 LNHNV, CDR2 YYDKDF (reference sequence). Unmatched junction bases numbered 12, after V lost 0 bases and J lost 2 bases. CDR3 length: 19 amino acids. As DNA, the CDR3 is TGTGCCACCAGCAGAGATGGGGCGTTGACAGGGGCGGGCAATCAGCCCCAGCATTTT. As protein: CATSRDGALTGAGNQPQHF.

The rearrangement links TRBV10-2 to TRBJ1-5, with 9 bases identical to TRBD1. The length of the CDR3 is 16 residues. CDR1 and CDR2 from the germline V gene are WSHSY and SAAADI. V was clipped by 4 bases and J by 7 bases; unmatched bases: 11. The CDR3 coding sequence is TGCGCCAGCAGTGGGTGGGTCGACAGGGGGTGGCAGCCCCAGCATTTT. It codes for CASSGWVDRGWQPQHF.

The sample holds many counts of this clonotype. CDR3 in amino acids: CASTILQTGAAHGYTF. CDR3 sequence (DNA): TGTGCCAGCACCATCCTCCAGACAGGTGCTGCCCATGGCTACACCTTC. The chain joins TRBV28 to TRBJ1-2; weak D call: TRBD1 (6 bases). V was cut by 7 bases and J by 6 bases, with 24 bases left in between. This CDR3 is built from 16 residues. Germline CDR1 MDHEN, CDR2 SYDVKM.

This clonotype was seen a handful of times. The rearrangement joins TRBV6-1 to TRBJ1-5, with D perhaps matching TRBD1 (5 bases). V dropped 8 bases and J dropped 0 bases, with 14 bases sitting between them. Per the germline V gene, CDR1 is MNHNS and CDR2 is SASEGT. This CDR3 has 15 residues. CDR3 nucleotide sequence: TGTGCCAGCGGCGGCGGGGGGGATAGCAATCAGCCCCAGCATTTT. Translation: CASGGGGDSNQPQHF.

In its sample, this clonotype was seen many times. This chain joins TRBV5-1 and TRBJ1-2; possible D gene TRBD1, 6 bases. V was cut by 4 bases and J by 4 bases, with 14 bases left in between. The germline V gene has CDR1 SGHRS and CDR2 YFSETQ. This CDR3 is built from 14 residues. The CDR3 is CASSLPTGTYGYTF. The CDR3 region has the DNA TGCGCCAGCAGCCTACCCACAGGGACCTATGGCTACACCTTC. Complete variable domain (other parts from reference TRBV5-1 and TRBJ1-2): KAGVTQTPRYLIKTRGQQVTLSCSPISGHRSVSWYQQTPGQGLQFLFEYFSETQRNKGNFPGRFSGRQFSNSRSEMNVSTLELGDSALYLCASSLPTGTYGYTFGSGTRLTVV.

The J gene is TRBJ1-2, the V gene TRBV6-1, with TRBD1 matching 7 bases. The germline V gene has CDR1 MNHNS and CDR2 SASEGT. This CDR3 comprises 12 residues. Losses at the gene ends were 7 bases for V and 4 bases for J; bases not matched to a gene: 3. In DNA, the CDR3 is TGTGCCAGCATACGACAGGGCTATGGCTACACCTTC. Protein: CASIRQGYGYTF.

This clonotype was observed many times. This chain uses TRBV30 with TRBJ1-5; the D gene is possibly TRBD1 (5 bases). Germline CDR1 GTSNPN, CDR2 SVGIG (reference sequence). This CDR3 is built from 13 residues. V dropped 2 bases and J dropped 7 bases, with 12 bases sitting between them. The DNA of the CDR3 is TGTGCCTGGAGTCTCCAGGGAGGGCAGCCCCAGCATTTT. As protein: CAWSLQGGQPQHF.

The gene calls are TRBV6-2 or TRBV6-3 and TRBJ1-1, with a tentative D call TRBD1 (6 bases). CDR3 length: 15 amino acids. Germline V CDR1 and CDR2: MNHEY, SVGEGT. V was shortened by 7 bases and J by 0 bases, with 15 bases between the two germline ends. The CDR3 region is CASTPSGVLNTEAFF. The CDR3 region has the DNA TGTGCCAGCACCCCATCAGGGGTCTTGAACACTGAAGCTTTCTTT.

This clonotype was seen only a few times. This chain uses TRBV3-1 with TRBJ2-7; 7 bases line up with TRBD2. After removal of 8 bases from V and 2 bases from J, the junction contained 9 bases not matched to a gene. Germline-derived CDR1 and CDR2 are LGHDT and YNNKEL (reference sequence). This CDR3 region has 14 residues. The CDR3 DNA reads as TGTGCCAGCGGATCCGGGACTACCGCCTACGAGCAGTACTTC. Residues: CASGSGTTAYEQYF.

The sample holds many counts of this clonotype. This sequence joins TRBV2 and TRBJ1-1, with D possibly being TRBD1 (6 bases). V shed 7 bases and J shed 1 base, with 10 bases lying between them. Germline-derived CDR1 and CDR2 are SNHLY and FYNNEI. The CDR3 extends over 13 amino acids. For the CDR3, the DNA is TGTGCCAGCACAGCAGGGGAGAACACTGAAGCTTTCTTT. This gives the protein CASTAGENTEAFF.

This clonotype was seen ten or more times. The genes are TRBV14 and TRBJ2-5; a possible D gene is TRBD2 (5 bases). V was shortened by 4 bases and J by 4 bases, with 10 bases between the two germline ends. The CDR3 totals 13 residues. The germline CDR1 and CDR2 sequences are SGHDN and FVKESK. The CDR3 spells CASSPRVGETQYF. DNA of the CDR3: TGTGCCAGCAGCCCGCGGGTTGGAGAGACCCAGTACTTC.

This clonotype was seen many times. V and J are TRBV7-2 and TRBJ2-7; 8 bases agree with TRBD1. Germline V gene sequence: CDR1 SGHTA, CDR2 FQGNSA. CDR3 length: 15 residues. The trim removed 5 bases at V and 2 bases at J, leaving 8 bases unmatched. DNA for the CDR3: TGTGCCAGCAGCACCCGGACAGGGATCCCCTACGAGCAGTACTTC. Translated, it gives CASSTRTGIPYEQYF.

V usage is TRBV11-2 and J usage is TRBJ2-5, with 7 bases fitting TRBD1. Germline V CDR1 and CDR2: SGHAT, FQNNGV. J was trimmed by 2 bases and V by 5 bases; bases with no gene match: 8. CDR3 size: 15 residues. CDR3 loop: CASSTRGWSQETQYF. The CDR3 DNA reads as TGTGCCAGCAGCACCAGGGGGTGGTCGCAAGAGACCCAGTACTTC.

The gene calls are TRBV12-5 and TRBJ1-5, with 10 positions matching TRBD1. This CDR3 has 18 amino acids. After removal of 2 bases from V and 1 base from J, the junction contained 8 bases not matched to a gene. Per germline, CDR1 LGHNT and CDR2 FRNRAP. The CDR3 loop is CASGLSRDRGGSNQPQHF. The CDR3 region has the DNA TGTGCTAGTGGTTTGTCCCGGGACAGGGGTGGCAGCAATCAGCCCCAGCATTTT.